These 17 T cell receptor beta chains originate from one sample sequenced in a study of vaccination effects on CD4 cells after COVID-19. Ahead of sequencing, the ViraFEST assay grew antigen-specific CD4+ T cells using viral peptide pools. It was after approximately 11 days of culture that CD4+ T cells were isolated. Everyone in the study got two shots of either the BNT162b2 or mRNA-1273 vaccine. Repertoires were generated with immunoSEQ multiplex PCR, while TCRdb's copy carries only in-frame clones and drops some. This sample has approximately 74,000 clones, with 77% found just once. No antigen has been identified for these receptors. The source material was CD4+ T cells from PBMCs cultured with HCoV-OC43 spike peptides, sampled after COVID-19 vaccination. Described subset: HCoV-OC43 spike overlapping peptide pool stimulation. Every receptor here comes from a human donor who received a COVID-19 vaccine.

The V and J genes are TRBV2 and TRBJ2-3; tentative D call: TRBD1 (5 bases). The CDR3 sequence is 14 residues long. CDR1 and CDR2 (germline): SNHLY, FYNNEI. V shed 7 bases and J shed 5 bases, with 16 bases lying between them. Here the CDR3 reads CASTRTRQIDTQYF. In DNA, the CDR3 is TGTGCCAGCACCAGAACCCGACAGATAGATACGCAGTATTTT.

V and J are TRBV3-1 (or the pseudogene TRBV3-2) and TRBJ1-2, with TRBD1 as a possible D gene (6 bases). Germline V gene lookup returns CDR1 LGHDT and CDR2 YNNKEL (reference sequence). The CDR3 consists of 15 residues. Trimming removed 2 bases from V and 6 bases from J, with 16 bases in between. CDR3 nucleotide sequence: TGTGCCAGCAGCCAACGACAGGCCCCCGTGAATGGCTACACCTTC. Its protein is CASSQRQAPVNGYTF.

This clone was found a few times. This chain links TRBV6-5 with TRBJ2-2, with TRBD1 identical over 7 bases. CDR1 is MNHEY, CDR2 SVGAGI, per germline. Trimming cost V 6 bases and J 5 bases; bases outside gene matches: 6. The CDR3 totals 14 residues. The CDR3 bases are TGTGCCAGCAGACGAAACAGGGGAACCGGGGAGCTGTTTTTT. It codes for CASRRNRGTGELFF.

The chain employs TRBV12-5 and TRBJ2-3; TRBD1 matches 11 bases. In germline, CDR1 is LGHNT, CDR2 FRNRAP. There are 17 residues in the CDR3. V was clipped by 2 bases and J by 0 bases; unmatched bases: 4. The CDR3 spells CASGLFWTGGSTDTQYF. In DNA, the CDR3 is TGTGCTAGTGGTTTGTTCTGGACAGGGGGCAGCACAGATACGCAGTATTTT.

This chain links TRBV5-1 with TRBJ1-4, with D perhaps matching TRBD1 (5 bases). Trimming left V 0 bases short and J 4 bases short, with 13 bases between. The CDR3 has 16 amino acids. Per the germline V gene, CDR1 is SGHRS and CDR2 is YFSETQ. The CDR3 DNA reads as TGCGCCAGCAGCTTGGGCCCCCAGGGAGTTAATGAAAAACTGTTTTTT. Its protein product is CASSLGPQGVNEKLFF. Full variable domain (remainder filled in from reference TRBV5-1 and TRBJ1-4): KAGVTQTPRYLIKTRGQQVTLSCSPISGHRSVSWYQQTPGQGLQFLFEYFSETQRNKGNFPGRFSGRQFSNSRSEMNVSTLELGDSALYLCASSLGPQGVNEKLFFGSGTQLSVL.

V is TRBV7-9 and J is TRBJ1-4, with D maybe TRBD1 (6 bases). V lost 5 bases and J 4 bases, leaving 14 bases between the germline ends. The germline CDR1 and CDR2 sequences are SEHNR and FQNEAQ (reference sequence). The CDR3 totals 15 residues. Here the CDR3 reads CASSKTRDNNEKLFF. In DNA form, the CDR3 reads TGTGCCAGCAGCAAAACGCGGGACAATAATGAAAAACTGTTTTTT.

A few counts support this clone. This chain joins TRBV10-1 and TRBJ1-5; D unclear. V lost 10 bases and J 6 bases, leaving 13 bases between the germline ends. This CDR3 is built from 12 residues. The germline gives CDR1 WNHNN, CDR2 SYGVQD (reference sequence). This CDR3 is CATPGIGQPQHF. The CDR3 nucleotides are TGCGCCACCCCGGGCATCGGTCAGCCCCAGCATTTT.

The genes are TRBV4-1 and TRBJ2-1; 8 nucleotides align to TRBD1. The germline gives CDR1 MGHRA, CDR2 YSYEKL. The CDR3 spans 15 residues. With 4 bases clipped from V and 5 bases from J, the junction kept 7 bases outside the gene matches. This chain's CDR3 is CASSRQTGANNEQFF. In DNA, the CDR3 is TGCGCCAGCAGCCGCCAGACAGGGGCCAACAATGAGCAGTTCTTC.

This chain joins TRBV4-1 and TRBJ2-1; possibly TRBD2 for D (6 bases). The CDR3 sequence is 15 residues long. The V and J ends lost 4 bases and 2 bases respectively, with 12 bases between them. Germline CDR1 and CDR2: MGHRA and YSYEKL. CDR3 nucleotides: TGCGCCAGCAGCCCTGGTTCGGGAGCCTACAATGAGCAGTTCTTC. Encoded protein: CASSPGSGAYNEQFF.

The chain carries TRBV6-5 and TRBJ1-1; D remains ambiguous. Germline assignment: CDR1 MNHEY and CDR2 SVGAGI. The length of the CDR3 is 14 residues. With 2 bases removed from V and 2 bases from J, the gap between germline ends came to 9 bases. This chain's CDR3 is CASSYGRSNTEAFF. As DNA, the CDR3 is TGTGCCAGCAGTTACGGGCGGAGCAACACTGAAGCTTTCTTT.

V usage is TRBV5-1 and J usage is TRBJ2-1; a weak D match, TRBD1 (5 bases). V was shortened by 1 base and J by 2 bases, with 10 bases between the two germline ends. The V gene's germline CDR1 is SGHRS and CDR2 YFSETQ. The CDR3 loop spans 15 amino acids. The CDR3 coding sequence is TGCGCCAGCAGCTTGACGCAGGGAACCTACAATGAGCAGTTCTTC. Residues: CASSLTQGTYNEQFF.

The J gene is TRBJ2-1, the V gene TRBV20-1; D may correspond to TRBD1 or TRBD2 (5 bases each). The CDR3 is made up of 13 amino acids. Germline CDR1 and CDR2: DFQATT and SNEGSKA (reference sequence). Trimming removed 3 bases from V and 4 bases from J, with 10 bases in between. CDR3: CSASRDGYNEQFF. The CDR3 DNA reads as TGCAGTGCTAGTAGGGACGGTTACAATGAGCAGTTCTTC.

The chain has TRBV7-9 and TRBJ1-5; tentative D call: TRBD1 (5 bases). The length of the CDR3 is 15 residues. CDR1 is SEHNR, CDR2 FQNEAQ, per germline (reference sequence). Trimming stripped 2 bases from V and 2 bases from J, with 10 bases between. CDR3 in amino acids: CASSLSGGGNQPQHF. CDR3 DNA sequence: TGTGCCAGCAGCTTATCTGGGGGAGGCAATCAGCCCCAGCATTTT. Filled out from reference TRBV7-9 and TRBJ1-5, the complete variable domain reads DTGVSQNPRHKITKRGQNVTFRCDPISEHNRLYWYRQTLGQGPEFLTYFQNEAQLEKSRLLSDRFSAERPKGSFSTLEIQRTEQGDSAMYLCASSLSGGGNQPQHFGDGTRLSIL.

This chain links TRBV7-9 with TRBJ2-5; D might be TRBD2 (6 bases). V was clipped by 1 base and J by 2 bases, with 11 bases between them. CDR1 is SEHNR and CDR2 is FQNEAQ in the germline V gene (reference sequence). CDR3 length: 15 residues. CDR3 coding DNA: TGTGCCAGCAGCTTAGGGTCGGGGGTACAAGAGACCCAGTACTTC. This sequence encodes CASSLGSGVQETQYF.

The V gene is TRBV19, the J gene TRBJ1-3; possibly TRBD1 for D (5 bases). Germline V gene data show CDR1 as LNHDA and CDR2 as SQIVND (reference sequence). The V end was cut by 6 bases, the J end by 4 bases, with 13 bases between. CDR3 length: 14 amino acids. Here the CDR3 reads CASSLRGFGNTIYF. The DNA of the CDR3 is TGTGCCAGTAGCCTCCGGGGGTTCGGAAACACCATATATTTT.

This clone appeared once. The V gene is TRBV19, the J gene TRBJ1-5, with 7 bases that match TRBD1. The germline V gene has CDR1 LNHDA and CDR2 SQIVND (reference sequence). V shed 5 bases and J 6 bases; nucleotides not matched to a gene: 4. The CDR3 is made up of 13 amino acids. The CDR3 DNA sequence: TGTGCCAGTAGTCAGGGGGGGGGTCAGCCCCAGCATTTT. Protein sequence: CASSQGGGQPQHF.

This clone occurred once. The chain recombines TRBV27 with TRBJ2-1; TRBD1 aligns across 10 bases. Germline CDR1 is MNHEY and CDR2 is SMNVEV (reference sequence). The V gene end was trimmed by 6 bases and the J gene end by 7 bases; junction bases not matched to a gene: 12. The CDR3 is made up of 16 amino acids. In DNA, the CDR3 is TGTGCCAGCAGACAAATACCGGGACAGGGGATTAATGAGCAGTTCTTC. Translated: CASRQIPGQGINEQFF.